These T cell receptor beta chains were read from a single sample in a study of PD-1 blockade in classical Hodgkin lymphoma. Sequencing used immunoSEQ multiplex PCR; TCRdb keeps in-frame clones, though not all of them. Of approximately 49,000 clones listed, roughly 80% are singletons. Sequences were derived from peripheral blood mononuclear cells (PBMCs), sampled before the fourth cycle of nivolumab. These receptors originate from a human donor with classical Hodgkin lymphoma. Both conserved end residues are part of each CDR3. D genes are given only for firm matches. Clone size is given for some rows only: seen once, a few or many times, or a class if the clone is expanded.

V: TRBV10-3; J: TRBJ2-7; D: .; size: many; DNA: TGTGCCGCTCGGGACCTTATAGAGCAGTACTTC; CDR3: CAARDLIEQYF
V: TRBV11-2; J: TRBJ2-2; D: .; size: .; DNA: TGTGCCAGCAGCTTACAAGTCACCACCGGGGAGCTGTTTTTT; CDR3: CASSLQVTTGELFF
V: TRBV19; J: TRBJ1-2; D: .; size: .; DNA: TGTGCCAGTAGTATAGTCCCAGGGCATGGCTACACCTTC; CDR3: CASSIVPGHGYTF
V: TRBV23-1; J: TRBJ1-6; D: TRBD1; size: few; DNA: TGCGCCAGCTCCGGGACAGGGGCTTCACCCCTCCACTTT; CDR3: CASSGTGASPLHF
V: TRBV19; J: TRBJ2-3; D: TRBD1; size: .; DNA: TGTGCCAGTAGAGGTTACCGGGACAGCTCCACTTACAGCACAGATACGCAGTATTTT; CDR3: CASRGYRDSSTYSTDTQYF
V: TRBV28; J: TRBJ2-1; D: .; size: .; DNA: TGTGCCAGCAATGGGGGGAGCTCCTACAATGAGCAGTTCTTC; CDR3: CASNGGSSYNEQFF
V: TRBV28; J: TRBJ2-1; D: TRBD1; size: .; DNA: TGTGCCAGCAGCTCGGGACAGGGTTTTTATGAGCAGTTCTTC; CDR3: CASSSGQGFYEQFF
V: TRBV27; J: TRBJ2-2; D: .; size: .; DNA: TGTGCCAGCAGTTCCTCCGCGAACACCGGGGAGCTGTTTTTT; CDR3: CASSSSANTGELFF
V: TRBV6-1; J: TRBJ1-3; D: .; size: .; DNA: TGTGCCAGCAGTGAGTCGGGGGACTCTGGAAACACCATATATTTT; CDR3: CASSESGDSGNTIYF
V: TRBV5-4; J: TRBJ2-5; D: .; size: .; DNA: TGTGCCAGCAGCTCAGTGTACCAAGAGACCCAGTACTTC; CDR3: CASSSVYQETQYF
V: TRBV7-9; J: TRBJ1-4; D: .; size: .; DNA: TGTGCCAGCAGCCCCATTGAAGCAAGTGAAAAACTGTTTTTT; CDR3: CASSPIEASEKLFF
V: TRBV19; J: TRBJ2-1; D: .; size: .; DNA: TGTGCCAGTAGTATCCGGTTGCGGGGTGTCTACAATGAGCAGTTCTTC; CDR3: CASSIRLRGVYNEQFF
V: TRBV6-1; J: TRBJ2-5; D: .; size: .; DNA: TGTGCCAGCAGGAGGCCAGGGGGGAACCAAGAGACCCAGTACTTC; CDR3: CASRRPGGNQETQYF
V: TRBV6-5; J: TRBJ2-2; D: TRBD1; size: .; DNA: TGTGCCAGCAGTTACTCAGGGGGCGTCGTCTCCGGGGAGCTGTTTTTT; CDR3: CASSYSGGVVSGELFF
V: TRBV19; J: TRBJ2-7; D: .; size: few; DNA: TGTGCCAGTAGTATTGTCAGGGGCTCCTACGAGCAGTACTTC; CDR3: CASSIVRGSYEQYF
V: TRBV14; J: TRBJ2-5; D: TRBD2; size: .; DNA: TGTGCCAGCAGCCATGGCGCGGGGGTTTTGGAGACCCAGTACTTC; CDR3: CASSHGAGVLETQYF
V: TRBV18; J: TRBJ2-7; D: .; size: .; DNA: TGTGCCAGCTCACCACCGTCTCTAGACGAGCAGTACTTC; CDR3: CASSPPSLDEQYF
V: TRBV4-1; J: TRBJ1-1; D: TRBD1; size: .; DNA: TGCGCCAGCAGCCTCACAGGGGGCGGCACTGAAGCTTTCTTT; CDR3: CASSLTGGGTEAFF
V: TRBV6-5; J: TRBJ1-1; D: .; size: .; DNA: TGTGCCATCTTAAAGGGAGGGAACACTGAAGCTTTCTTT; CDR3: CAILKGGNTEAFF
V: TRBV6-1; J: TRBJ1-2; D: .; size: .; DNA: TGTGCCAGCAGTACGACAGGTATCTATGGCTACACCTTC; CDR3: CASSTTGIYGYTF
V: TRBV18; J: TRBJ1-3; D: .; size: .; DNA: TGTGCCAGCTCACTGGGGATGCCTCTTTCTGGAAACACCATATATTTT; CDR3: CASSLGMPLSGNTIYF
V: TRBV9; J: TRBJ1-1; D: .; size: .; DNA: TGTGCCAGCAGCGTAGAACTGGGTAGCACTGAAGCTTTCTTT; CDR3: CASSVELGSTEAFF
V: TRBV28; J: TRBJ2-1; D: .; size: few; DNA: TGTGCCAGCCTTGGAGCCTTTGCCCACAATGAGCAGTTCTTC; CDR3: CASLGAFAHNEQFF
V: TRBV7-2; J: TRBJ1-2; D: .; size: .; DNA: TGTGCCAGCAGCCCCAGGCCCCCTACTAACTATGGCTACACCTTC; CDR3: CASSPRPPTNYGYTF
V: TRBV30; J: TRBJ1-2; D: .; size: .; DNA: TGTGCCTGGATGGGGAATGGGAGCTATGGCTACACCTTC; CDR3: CAWMGNGSYGYTF
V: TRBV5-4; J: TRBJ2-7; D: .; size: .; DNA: TGTGCCAGCAGCTCCGGGCGGGGCTCCTACGAGCAGTACTTC; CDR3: CASSSGRGSYEQYF
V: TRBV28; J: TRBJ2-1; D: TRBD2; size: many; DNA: TGTGCCAGCAGGCCGACTAGCGGGAGTACGGGTGAGCAGTTCTTC; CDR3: CASRPTSGSTGEQFF
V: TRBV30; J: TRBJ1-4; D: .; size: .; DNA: TGTGCCTGGAGTGTCGGGACTCGAGCAACTAATGAAAAACTGTTTTTT; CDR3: CAWSVGTRATNEKLFF
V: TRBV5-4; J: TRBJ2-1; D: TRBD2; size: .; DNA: TGTGCCAGCAGCGGCCTAGCGGGTGTCCCCTACAATGAGCAGTTCTTC; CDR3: CASSGLAGVPYNEQFF
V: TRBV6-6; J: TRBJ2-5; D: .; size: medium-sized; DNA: TGTGCCAGCAGTCCACAGGGTTTATACGAGACCCAGTACTTC; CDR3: CASSPQGLYETQYF
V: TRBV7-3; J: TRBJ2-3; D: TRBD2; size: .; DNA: TGTGCCAGCAGCTTACACGGGGGGGCGACAGATACGCAGTATTTT; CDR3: CASSLHGGATDTQYF
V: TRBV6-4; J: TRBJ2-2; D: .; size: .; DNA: TGTGCCAGCAGCAAACAGGGTCCCGGGGAGCTGTTTTTT; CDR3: CASSKQGPGELFF